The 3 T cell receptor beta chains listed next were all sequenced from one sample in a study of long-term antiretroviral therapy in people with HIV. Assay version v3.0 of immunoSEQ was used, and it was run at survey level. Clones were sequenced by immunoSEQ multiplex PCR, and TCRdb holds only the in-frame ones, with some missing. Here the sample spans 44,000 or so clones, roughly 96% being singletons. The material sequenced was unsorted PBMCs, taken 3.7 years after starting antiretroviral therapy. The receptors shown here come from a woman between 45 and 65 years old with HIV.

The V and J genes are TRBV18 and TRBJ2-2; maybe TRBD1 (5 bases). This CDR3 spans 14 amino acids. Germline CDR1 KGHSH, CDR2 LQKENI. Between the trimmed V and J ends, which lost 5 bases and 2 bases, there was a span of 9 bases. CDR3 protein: CASSSGFNTGELFF. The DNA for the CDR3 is TGTGCCAGCTCATCAGGGTTCAACACCGGGGAGCTGTTTTTT.

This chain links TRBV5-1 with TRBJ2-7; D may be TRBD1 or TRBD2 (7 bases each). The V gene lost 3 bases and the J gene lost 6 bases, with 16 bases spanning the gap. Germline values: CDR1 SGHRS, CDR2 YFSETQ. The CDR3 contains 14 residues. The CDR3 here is CASSSDREGGEQYF. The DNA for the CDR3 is TGCGCCAGCAGCTCAGACAGGGAGGGTGGCGAGCAGTACTTC.

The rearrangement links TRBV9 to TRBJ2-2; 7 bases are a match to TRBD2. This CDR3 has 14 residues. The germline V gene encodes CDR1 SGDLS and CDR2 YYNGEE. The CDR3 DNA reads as TGTGCAAGTTGGGGGGGGGCGAACACCGGGGAGCTGTTTTTT. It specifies CASWGGANTGELFF.